These 13 T cell receptor beta chains share one sample of origin, sequenced in a study of T cells in localized non-small cell lung cancer. Here immunoSEQ multiplex PCR was the method, and the copy in TCRdb shows in-frame clones only, minus some. The sample holds under 65,000 clones, around 83% seen once. This material consisted of peripheral blood, taken before any cancer treatment. Receptors originate from a female donor older than 55 with stage II squamous cell lung carcinoma.

The chain joins TRBV10-2 to TRBJ1-6; D ambiguous. V was pared by 4 bases and J by 7 bases, with 17 bases between. This CDR3 has 16 amino acids. Germline loops: CDR1 WSHSY, CDR2 SAAADI. For the CDR3, the DNA is TGCGCCAGCAGTGGACCCCAGACGATCTCGAATTCACCCCTCCACTTT. This gives the protein CASSGPQTISNSPLHF.

The rearrangement joins TRBV9 to TRBJ1-2; unclear D gene. CDR3 size: 12 residues. Germline V gene sequence: CDR1 SGDLS, CDR2 YYNGEE. V was shortened by 0 bases and J by 2 bases, with 2 bases between the two germline ends. In DNA, the CDR3 is TGTGCCAGCAGCGTAGAAAACTATGGCTACACCTTC. This translates into CASSVENYGYTF.

The J gene is TRBJ2-1, the V gene TRBV5-1, with D possibly being TRBD1 (5 bases). This CDR3 has 15 amino acids. Germline loops: CDR1 SGHRS, CDR2 YFSETQ. Trimming took off 6 bases at V and 5 bases at J, with 18 bases between the two ends. CDR3 bases: TGCGCCAGCAACCCCCAGGGAACCCTCCACAATGAGCAGTTCTTC. Translation: CASNPQGTLHNEQFF.

The chain's CDR3 is CASSRRLNTEAFF. The CDR3 region has the DNA TGTGCCAGCAGCCGACGATTGAACACTGAAGCTTTCTTT. V gene TRBV7-2 combines with J gene TRBJ1-1, with no clear D. The CDR3 spans 13 residues. Germline CDR1 is SGHTA and CDR2 is FQGNSA. Trimming removed 5 bases from V and 0 bases from J, with 7 bases in between.

The V and J genes are TRBV9 and TRBJ1-2, with a weak D call TRBD1 (6 bases). V lost 0 bases, J lost 2 bases, and 11 bases lay in between. Germline loops: CDR1 SGDLS, CDR2 YYNGEE. The CDR3 runs 15 residues. Written as DNA, the CDR3 is TGTGCCAGCAGCGTAGACGGGGGCCTGAACTATGGCTACACCTTC. Encoded protein: CASSVDGGLNYGYTF.

V and J are TRBV7-9 and TRBJ1-1; 12 bases match TRBD1. Looked up from germline, CDR1 is SEHNR and CDR2 is FQNEAQ (reference sequence). Losses at the gene ends were 5 bases for V and 1 base for J; bases not matched to a gene: 5. The CDR3 is 16 residues long. The CDR3 spells CASSLGQGAPNTEAFF. CDR3 nucleotides: TGTGCCAGCAGCCTGGGACAGGGGGCCCCGAACACTGAAGCTTTCTTT.

This clone occurred a few times. Within the sample, other DNA sequences also encode this same CDR3. V is TRBV5-1 and J is TRBJ2-5; possibly TRBD1 or TRBD2 for D (5 bases each). Germline assignment: CDR1 SGHRS and CDR2 YFSETQ. Trimming removed 0 bases from V and 5 bases from J, with 8 bases in between. There are 13 residues in the CDR3. DNA for the CDR3: TGCGCCAGCAGCTTGGGGGGCGGGGAGACCCAGTACTTC. This translates into CASSLGGGETQYF.

This rearrangement joins TRBV2 to TRBJ1-3; 8 positions match TRBD1. The CDR3 is 13 amino acids. Trimming removed 11 bases from V and 8 bases from J; junction bases left unmatched: 11. Germline V gene lookup returns CDR1 SNHLY and CDR2 FYNNEI. CDR3 nucleotide sequence: TGTGCCTCAACCCCAGGGGGCGCGGACACCATATATTTT. Protein: CASTPGGADTIYF.

The chain carries TRBV11-2 and TRBJ1-2; D unclear. Germline-derived CDR1 and CDR2 are SGHAT and FQNNGV. Trimming took off 6 bases at V and 4 bases at J, with 15 bases between the two ends. The CDR3 sequence is 14 residues long. CDR3 sequence reads: CASSKQNNFYGYTF. In nucleotides, the CDR3 is TGTGCCAGCAGTAAACAGAATAATTTCTATGGCTACACCTTC.

The V and J genes are TRBV6-5 and TRBJ1-1; D perhaps matches TRBD1 (6 bases). The germline V gene encodes CDR1 MNHEY and CDR2 SVGAGI. The CDR3 is made up of 14 amino acids. Trimming shortened V by 4 bases and J by 4 bases, and 13 bases separated the two germline ends. CDR3 sequence reads: CASSSGARGTEAFF. The DNA for the CDR3 is TGTGCCAGCAGTTCCGGGGCCAGGGGCACTGAAGCTTTCTTT.

The CDR3 nucleotides read TGCGCCAGCAGCTCCGGACAGGGGGGAGAAAAACTGTTTTTT. This codes for CASSSGQGGEKLFF. The V and J genes are TRBV5-1 and TRBJ1-4, with TRBD1 matching 10 bases. V trimming: 3 bases; J trimming: 8 bases; junction bases outside the gene matches: 4. Per the germline V gene, CDR1 is SGHRS and CDR2 is YFSETQ. This CDR3 has 14 residues.

J is TRBJ1-5 and V is TRBV7-9; 8 bases align to TRBD1. With V trimmed by 1 base and J by 5 bases, 7 bases remained unmatched. This CDR3 has 16 residues. Per germline, CDR1 SEHNR and CDR2 FQNEAQ (reference sequence). This CDR3 is CASSLGTGLRDQPQHF. CDR3 nucleotide sequence: TGTGCCAGCAGCTTAGGGACAGGGCTGAGAGATCAGCCCCAGCATTTT.

The chain is built from TRBV7-2 and TRBJ1-1; no definite D call. The CDR3 spans 15 residues. Germline V CDR1 and CDR2: SGHTA, FQGNSA. V was shortened by 1 base and J by 4 bases, with 13 bases between the two germline ends. The DNA for the CDR3 is TGTGCCAGCAGCTTAGTTGAAGGGATCGGCACTGAAGCTTTCTTT. This codes for CASSLVEGIGTEAFF.